Reported below is one T cell receptor beta chain. The data are from a study of CD8+ T cells in alopecia areata. Extracted RNA was reverse transcribed, and the resulting cDNA served as sequencing template. Assay used: immunoSEQ multiplex PCR; TCRdb lists only in-frame clones, some missing. The sample consists of some 180,000 clones, 51% of them appearing once. The treatment denotes: oral pan-JAK inhibitor, 5-10 mg twice daily. The sample consisted of CD8+ T cells sorted from blood, taken around week 53, from a patient treated with tofacitinib. The receptor was derived from a human donor with alopecia areata.

The CDR3 sequence: CASSSENSYEQYF. As DNA, the CDR3 is TGCGCCAGCAGCTCCGAGAATTCCTACGAGCAGTACTTC. The rearrangement links TRBV5-1 to TRBJ2-7; D is undetermined. V lost 3 bases and J 1 base, leaving 8 bases between the germline ends. Germline loops: CDR1 SGHRS, CDR2 YFSETQ. The CDR3 covers 13 residues.